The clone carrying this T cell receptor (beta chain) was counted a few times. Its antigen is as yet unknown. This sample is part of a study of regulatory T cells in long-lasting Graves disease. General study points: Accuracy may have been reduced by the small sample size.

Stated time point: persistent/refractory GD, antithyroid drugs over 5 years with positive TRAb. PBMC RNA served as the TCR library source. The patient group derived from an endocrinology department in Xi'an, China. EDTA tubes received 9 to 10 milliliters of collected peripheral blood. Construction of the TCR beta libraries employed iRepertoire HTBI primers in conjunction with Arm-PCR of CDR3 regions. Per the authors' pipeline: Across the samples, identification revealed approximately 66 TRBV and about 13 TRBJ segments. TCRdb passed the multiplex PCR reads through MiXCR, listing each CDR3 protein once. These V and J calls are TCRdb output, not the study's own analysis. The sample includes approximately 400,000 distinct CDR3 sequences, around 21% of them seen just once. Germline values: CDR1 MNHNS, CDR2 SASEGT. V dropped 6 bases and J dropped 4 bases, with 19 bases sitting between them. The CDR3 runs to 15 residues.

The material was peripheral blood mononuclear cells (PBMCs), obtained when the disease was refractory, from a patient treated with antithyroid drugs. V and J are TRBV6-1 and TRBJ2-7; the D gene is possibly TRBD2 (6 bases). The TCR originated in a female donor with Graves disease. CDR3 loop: CASSSSGLVIYEQYF. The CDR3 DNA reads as TGTGCCAGCAGCTCCAGCGGGCTAGTTATATACGAGCAGTACTTC.